This section outlines one T cell receptor (beta chain) sequence together with its context. Trimming took off 3 bases at V and 2 bases at J, with 7 bases between the two ends. Germline CDR1 reads MNHNS; CDR2 reads SASEGT. The CDR3 is 13 amino acids. The data are from a study of blood T cell repertoires in COVID-19. Some clones are missing from TCRdb's copy, which holds only in-frame ones; the method was immunoSEQ multiplex PCR. The sample lists tens of thousands of clones; around 90% were seen once. This sequence joins TRBV6-1 and TRBJ1-2; D remains ambiguous. This receptor was obtained from a man aged 50 or older with acute or convalescent COVID-19. Sequencing was performed on peripheral blood. The chain's CDR3 is CASSDGENYGYTF. As DNA, the CDR3 is TGTGCCAGCAGTGACGGTGAAAACTATGGCTACACCTTC.